The 2 T cell receptor beta chains given below trace back to one sample, sequenced in a study of T cells in Graves' hyperthyroidism and ophthalmopathy. TCR beta CDR3 regions were amplified from RNA transcripts. A set of HTBI primers served as the primers for a first-round RT-PCR of the TCR CDR3. One entry per CDR3 protein, called by TCRdb with MiXCR from the multiplex PCR reads. The sample lists some 690,000 distinct CDR3 sequences, 15% to 20% occurring once. The specimen was blood. These receptors originate from a man aged 50 to 60 with Graves' hyperthyroidism.

This clonotype was seen many times. The rearrangement joins TRBV2 to TRBJ2-2; D is possibly TRBD1 (6 bases). Trimming removed 6 bases at V and 5 bases at J, with 10 bases between. The CDR3 contains 13 residues. Per the germline V gene, CDR1 is SNHLY and CDR2 is FYNNEI. CDR3 nucleotide sequence: TGTGCCAGCAGAAGTACAGGGACCGGGGAGCTGTTTTTT. Its translation is CASRSTGTGELFF.

The chain combines TRBV3-1 with TRBJ2-7, with D hard to call. The length of the CDR3 is 14 residues. Trimming cost V 1 base and J 5 bases, with 12 bases left between them. Germline CDR1 and CDR2: LGHDT and YNNKEL (reference sequence). The CDR3 DNA reads as TGTGCCAGCAGCCAAGGTTTAGTAGCCAACGAGCAGTACTTC. Translating it yields CASSQGLVANEQYF.